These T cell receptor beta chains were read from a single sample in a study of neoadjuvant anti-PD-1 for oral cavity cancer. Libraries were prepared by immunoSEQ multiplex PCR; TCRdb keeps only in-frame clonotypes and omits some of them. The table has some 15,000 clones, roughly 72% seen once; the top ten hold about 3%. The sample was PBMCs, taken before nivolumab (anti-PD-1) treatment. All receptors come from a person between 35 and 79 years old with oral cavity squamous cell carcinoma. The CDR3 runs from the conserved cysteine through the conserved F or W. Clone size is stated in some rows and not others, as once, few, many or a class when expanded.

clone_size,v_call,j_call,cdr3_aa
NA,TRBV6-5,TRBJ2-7,CASSYGRVPYEQYF
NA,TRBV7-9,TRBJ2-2,CASRWENTGELFF
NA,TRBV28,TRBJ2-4,CASSSPGTGGSSQYF
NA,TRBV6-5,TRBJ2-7,CASSALIGGYEQYF
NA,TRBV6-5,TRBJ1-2,CASSYTVGYYGYTF
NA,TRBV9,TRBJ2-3,CASSPHLLAGVYTDTQYF
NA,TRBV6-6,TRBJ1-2,CASSIGDTSSGYTF
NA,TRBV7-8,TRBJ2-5,CASSYLGSGARETQYF
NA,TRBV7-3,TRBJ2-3,CASSGIAGGRTDTQYF
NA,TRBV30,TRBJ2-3,CAWDRGADTQYF
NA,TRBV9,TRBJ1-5,CASSAGNWNQPQHF
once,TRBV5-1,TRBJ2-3,CASSLGASGGSDTQYF
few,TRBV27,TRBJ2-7,CASSPAGRHSFYEQYF
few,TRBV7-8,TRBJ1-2,CASSLASGGLNYGYTF
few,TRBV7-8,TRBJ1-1,CASSLSGPMNTEAFF
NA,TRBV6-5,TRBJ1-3,CASSLTGGFGNTIYF
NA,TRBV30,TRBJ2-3,CAWNGRRTFRPTSTDTQYF
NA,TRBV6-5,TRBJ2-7,CASTYDRRSMQYF
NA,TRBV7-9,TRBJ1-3,CASSLASSGNTIYF
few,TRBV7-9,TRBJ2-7,CASREKGPRGEQYF
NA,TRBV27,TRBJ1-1,CASSFYRLRDRGTEAFF
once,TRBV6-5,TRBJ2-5,CASSYPSPAGPGTQYF
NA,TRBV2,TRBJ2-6,CASSRGVSSGANVLTF
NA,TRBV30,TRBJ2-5,CAWSVLGAQYF
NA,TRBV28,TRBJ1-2,CASSPGMGGYTF
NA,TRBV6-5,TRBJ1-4,CASRGGRKLFF